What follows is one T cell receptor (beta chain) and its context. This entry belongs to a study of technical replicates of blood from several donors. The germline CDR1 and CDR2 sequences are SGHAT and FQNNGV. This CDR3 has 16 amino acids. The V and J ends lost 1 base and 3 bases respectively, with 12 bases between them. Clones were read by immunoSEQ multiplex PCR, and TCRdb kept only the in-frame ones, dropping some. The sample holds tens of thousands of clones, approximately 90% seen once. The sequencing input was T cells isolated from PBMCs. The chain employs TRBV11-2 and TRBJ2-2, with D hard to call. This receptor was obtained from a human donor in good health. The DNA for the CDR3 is TGTGCCAGCAGCTTAGGTGGTCTAACTTACACCGGGGAGCTGTTTTTT. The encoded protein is CASSLGGLTYTGELFF.